The next 27 T cell receptor beta chains were all read from a single sample in a study of STAT5B mutations in CD4+ large granular lymphocyte leukemia. Assay: immunoSEQ multiplex PCR; the TCRdb copy retains only in-frame clones and omits some. Of about 50,000 clones in the sample, around 82% were seen once. Specimen: CD4+ T cells from blood buffy coats. All receptors derive from a human donor in good health.

The chain joins TRBV5-1 to TRBJ2-1, with D possibly being TRBD2 (6 bases). With 0 bases removed from V and 3 bases from J, the gap between germline ends came to 10 bases. In germline, CDR1 is SGHRS, CDR2 YFSETQ. CDR3 size: 15 residues. CDR3 coding DNA: TGCGCCAGCAGCTTGGTTGGCGGGGTCTACAATGAGCAGTTCTTC. Encoded protein: CASSLVGGVYNEQFF.

Only one count was recorded for this clone. The chain has TRBV11-2 and TRBJ1-5; D is uncertain. V shed 1 base and J shed 7 bases, with 11 bases lying between them. This CDR3 has 14 amino acids. Germline V gene data show CDR1 as SGHAT and CDR2 as FQNNGV. The CDR3 is CASSLGSGGQPQHF. CDR3 coding DNA: TGTGCCAGCAGCTTAGGATCCGGAGGACAGCCCCAGCATTTT.

This chain uses TRBV7-3 with TRBJ2-1, with D unresolved. The V end lost 8 bases, the J end lost 3 bases, and 14 bases lay between the germline ends. The CDR3 spans 14 residues. The germline V gene has CDR1 SGHTA and CDR2 FQGTGA. CDR3 sequence (DNA): TGTGCCAGCTCTCCCGACCCTCGCTACAATGAGCAGTTCTTC. The encoded protein is CASSPDPRYNEQFF.

The chain couples TRBV10-3 to TRBJ1-5; no clear D. The V gene lost 4 bases and the J gene lost 7 bases, with 11 bases spanning the gap. Looked up from germline, CDR1 is ENHRY and CDR2 is SYGVKD. The CDR3 length is 13 residues. The CDR3 DNA follows: TGTGCCATCAGTGCCTCTCGGGTCCAGCCCCAGCATTTT. Residues: CAISASRVQPQHF.

This clone has only one observation. The CDR3 sequence is CASSENYGEDQEQYF. For the CDR3, the DNA is TGTGCCAGCAGTGAAAACTATGGCGAAGACCAGGAGCAGTACTTC. The V and J genes are TRBV6-1 and TRBJ2-7; no firm D call. The V end lost 2 bases, the J end lost 7 bases, and 18 bases lay between the germline ends. Per germline, CDR1 MNHNS and CDR2 SASEGT. This CDR3 has 15 amino acids.

V is TRBV5-1 and J is TRBJ2-7; 8 nucleotides align to TRBD2. The CDR3 runs to 15 residues. Germline lookup yields CDR1 SGHRS and CDR2 YFSETQ. The trim removed 0 bases at V and 2 bases at J, leaving 4 bases unmatched. In DNA, the CDR3 is TGCGCCAGCAGCTTGGAAGTAGCGGGGACCTACGAGCAGTACTTC. The encoded protein is CASSLEVAGTYEQYF. Looking up the rest from reference TRBV5-1 and TRBJ2-7 gives the full variable domain: KAGVTQTPRYLIKTRGQQVTLSCSPISGHRSVSWYQQTPGQGLQFLFEYFSETQRNKGNFPGRFSGRQFSNSRSEMNVSTLELGDSALYLCASSLEVAGTYEQYFGPGTRLTVT.

The chain has TRBV5-6 and TRBJ2-2; the D call may be TRBD1 or TRBD2 (6 bases each). V shed 0 bases and J shed 5 bases, with 14 bases lying between them. This CDR3 has 16 amino acids. Germline V CDR1 and CDR2: SGHDT, YYEEEE. The CDR3 loop is CASSLEGGARTGELFF. The CDR3 region has the DNA TGTGCCAGCAGCTTGGAGGGGGGCGCGAGGACCGGGGAGCTGTTTTTT.

The chain couples TRBV7-2 to TRBJ2-3; TRBD2 might be the D (6 bases). The CDR3 extends over 18 amino acids. V was cut by 1 base and J by 4 bases, with 21 bases left in between. Germline loops: CDR1 SGHTA, CDR2 FQGNSA. The CDR3 DNA sequence: TGTGCCAGCAGCTTAGGAGCCCCGGGACTCTCTTTTCCAGATACGCAGTATTTT. As protein: CASSLGAPGLSFPDTQYF. The full variable domain, with the rest looked up from reference TRBV7-2 and TRBJ2-3, is GAGVSQSPSNKVTEKGKDVELRCDPISGHTALYWYRQSLGQGLEFLIYFQGNSAPDKSGLPSDRFSAERTGGSVSTLTIQRTQQEDSAVYLCASSLGAPGLSFPDTQYFGPGTRLTVL.

This chain uses TRBV7-7 with TRBJ2-5; D is ambiguous. V gave up 1 base and J gave up 4 bases, with 16 bases separating them. This CDR3 comprises 16 residues. Per the germline V gene, CDR1 is SSHAT and CDR2 is FNYEAQ (reference sequence). The CDR3 protein is CASSLGVGVRLETQYF. The CDR3 DNA follows: TGTGCCAGCAGCTTAGGGGTTGGGGTACGCTTAGAGACCCAGTACTTC.

The chain uses TRBV4-1 and TRBJ1-2; tentative D call: TRBD1 (5 bases). There are 17 residues in the CDR3. V was trimmed by 0 bases and J by 5 bases, leaving 19 bases between them. CDR1 MGHRA and CDR2 YSYEKL come from the germline V gene. The CDR3: CASSQDLESPGGYGYTF. Here the CDR3 DNA reads TGCGCCAGCAGCCAAGATCTAGAATCGCCTGGGGGGTATGGCTACACCTTC.

V and J are TRBV5-6 and TRBJ2-1, with D perhaps matching TRBD2 (5 bases). Trimming removed 5 bases from V and 4 bases from J, with 19 bases in between. The CDR3 spans 16 residues. CDR1 and CDR2 (germline): SGHDT, YYEEEE. CDR3 DNA: TGTGCCAGCAGTCCCCCCACCCGGACTGGTTACAATGAGCAGTTCTTC. Its protein is CASSPPTRTGYNEQFF.

The rearrangement links TRBV18 to TRBJ1-1; 11 bases are shared with TRBD1. The germline V gene has CDR1 KGHSH and CDR2 LQKENI. This CDR3 has 15 amino acids. V gave up 4 bases and J gave up 7 bases; unmatched junction bases: 8. CDR3 region: CASSRGQGESDEAFF. In DNA, the CDR3 is TGTGCCAGCTCACGGGGACAGGGGGAATCGGATGAAGCTTTCTTT.

The V gene is TRBV9, the J gene TRBJ2-6; no reliable D call. Germline V CDR1 and CDR2: SGDLS, YYNGEE. The V end was cut by 0 bases, the J end by 1 base, with 2 bases between. The CDR3 is made up of 14 amino acids. CDR3 residues: CASSVVSGANVLTF. The CDR3 bases are TGTGCCAGCAGCGTAGTTTCTGGGGCCAACGTCCTGACTTTC.

CDR3 in DNA: TGTGCCGGGCACCGGGACAGGGACAACGAGCAGTACTTC. This encodes CAGHRDRDNEQYF. The V gene is TRBV2, the J gene TRBJ2-7, with 9 bases lining up with TRBD1. From germline, CDR1 is SNHLY and CDR2 FYNNEI. The CDR3 sequence is 13 residues long. J lost 5 bases, V lost 11 bases, and 10 bases had no gene match.

The chain is built from TRBV5-6 and TRBJ2-4, with a possible D match to TRBD1 (5 bases). Germline V gene lookup returns CDR1 SGHDT and CDR2 YYEEEE. The CDR3 runs 15 residues. The ends were cut back, 6 bases at V and 2 bases at J, with 15 bases in the middle. Written as DNA, the CDR3 is TGTGCCAGCACCAAACCTACAGGCTCCAAAAACATTCAGTACTTC. Translation gives CASTKPTGSKNIQYF.

The rearrangement uses TRBV10-1 and TRBJ2-4; a weak D match, TRBD2 (6 bases). The CDR3 has 15 amino acids. Trimming took 2 bases from V and 6 from J, leaving 14 bases between them. From germline, CDR1 is WNHNN and CDR2 SYGVQD (reference sequence). The CDR3 bases are TGCGCCAGCAGTGAGAGAGGTCCCGGGGGAAACATTCAGTACTTC. Amino acids: CASSERGPGGNIQYF.

The chain employs TRBV7-2 and TRBJ2-7; 10 nucleotides line up with TRBD2. Germline V gene lookup returns CDR1 SGHTA and CDR2 FQGNSA. V was pared by 5 bases and J by 0 bases, with 4 bases of the junction left unmatched. The CDR3 totals 15 residues. The CDR3 coding sequence is TGTGCCAGCAGCAAGGGACTAGCGTTCTCCTACGAGCAGTACTTC. Its protein is CASSKGLAFSYEQYF.

V gene TRBV6-5 combines with J gene TRBJ2-5; unclear D gene. V dropped 5 bases and J dropped 0 bases, with 10 bases sitting between them. CDR3 size: 14 residues. CDR1 is MNHEY and CDR2 is SVGAGI in the germline V gene. The CDR3 sequence: CASSPQPYQETQYF. The CDR3 region has the DNA TGTGCCAGCAGTCCACAGCCGTACCAAGAGACCCAGTACTTC.

The CDR3 sequence is CSAGRSYEQYF. The CDR3 DNA reads TGCAGTGCTGGCCGAAGCTACGAGCAGTACTTC. The rearrangement links TRBV20-1 to TRBJ2-7, with D hard to call. CDR1 DFQATT and CDR2 SNEGSKA come from the germline V gene (reference sequence). The CDR3 spans 11 residues. The ends were cut back, 5 bases at V and 3 bases at J, with 8 bases in the middle.

This CDR3 reads CASRTGTGATEAFF. CDR3 coding DNA: TGCGCCAGCAGGACCGGGACAGGGGCCACTGAAGCTTTCTTT. The gene calls are TRBV5-1 and TRBJ1-1; 10 positions agree with TRBD1. Trimming removed 5 bases from V and 4 bases from J; junction bases left unmatched: 5. Germline CDR1 SGHRS, CDR2 YFSETQ. CDR3 size: 14 residues.

V is TRBV11-2 and J is TRBJ2-3; the match to TRBD2 covers 11 bases. J was trimmed by 3 bases and V by 1 base; bases with no gene match: 3. Looked up from germline, CDR1 is SGHAT and CDR2 is FQNNGV. This CDR3 has 16 residues. The CDR3 nucleotides are TGTGCCAGCAGCTTAGGACTAGCGGGGTTAACAGATACGCAGTATTTT. Amino acids: CASSLGLAGLTDTQYF.

The gene calls are TRBV5-1 and TRBJ2-7; 7 bases map to TRBD1. Germline CDR1 SGHRS, CDR2 YFSETQ. With V trimmed by 3 bases and J by 6 bases, 12 bases remained unmatched. The CDR3 covers 15 residues. The CDR3 DNA sequence: TGCGCCAGCAGCTCTGGCAGGGGGACCTACGGCGAGCAGTACTTC. Protein sequence: CASSSGRGTYGEQYF.

This clone was recorded once. The gene calls are TRBV6-5 and TRBJ1-2; 8 bases fit TRBD1. With V trimmed by 6 bases and J by 0 bases, 6 bases remained unmatched. From germline, CDR1 is MNHEY and CDR2 SVGAGI. The CDR3 runs 15 residues. CDR3 in DNA: TGTGCCAGCAGGCGAGGGACAGGAGCTAACTATGGCTACACCTTC. Translating gives CASRRGTGANYGYTF.

This clone turned up a few times. The rearrangement joins TRBV9 to TRBJ1-1; no clear D gene. Trimming cost V 0 bases and J 0 bases, with 3 bases left between them. Germline V gene lookup returns CDR1 SGDLS and CDR2 YYNGEE. This CDR3 contains 13 residues. The CDR3 DNA reads as TGTGCCAGCAGCGTAGATCTGAACACTGAAGCTTTCTTT. Encoded protein: CASSVDLNTEAFF.

The chain employs TRBV19 and TRBJ2-7, with D possibly matching TRBD1 (6 bases). The CDR3 runs to 13 residues. Germline loops: CDR1 LNHDA, CDR2 SQIVND (reference sequence). V gave up 2 bases and J gave up 3 bases, with 8 bases separating them. CDR3 coding DNA: TGTGCCAGTAGTATACGAGGGGGCTACGAGCAGTACTTC. Its protein product is CASSIRGGYEQYF.

The CDR3 nucleotides are TGTGCCAGCAGAGGGGCGAGCTCCTACGAGCAGTACTTC. It is translated as CASRGASSYEQYF. This chain connects TRBV6-5 to TRBJ2-7; possible D gene TRBD1, 5 bases. CDR3 length: 13 amino acids. CDR1 is MNHEY, CDR2 SVGAGI, per germline. The V end was cut by 6 bases, the J end by 0 bases, with 9 bases between.

This chain joins TRBV28 and TRBJ1-1; D may be TRBD1 (6 bases). The CDR3 covers 15 residues. Germline CDR1 and CDR2: MDHEN and SYDVKM. Trimming shortened V by 7 bases and J by 0 bases, and 15 bases separated the two germline ends. CDR3 region: CASTLRRGVNTEAFF. The CDR3 coding sequence is TGTGCCAGCACCCTAAGGAGGGGGGTGAACACTGAAGCTTTCTTT. Full variable domain (rest looked up from reference TRBV28 and TRBJ1-1): DVKVTQSSRYLVKRTGEKVFLECVQDMDHENMFWYRQDPGLGLRLIYFSYDVKMKEKGDIPEGYSVSREKKERFSLILESASTNQTSMYLCASTLRRGVNTEAFFGQGTRLTVV.